This TCR beta chain was sequenced during a study of OX40 agonist ivuxolimab in advanced cancers. Overall study: Those treated in dose escalation had hepatocellular carcinoma, melanoma, renal cell cancer or head and neck cancer. Prior anti-PD-1, anti-PD-L1 or anti-CTLA-4 therapy did not bar entry, and more than 35% had some. Study outcomes and limitations: At 0.1 to 3.0 mg/kg, clonal expansion of CD4+ and CD8+ blood T cells had occurred by week 6.

Notes on this clone: Its antigen is unidentified.

Sequenced by immunoSEQ multiplex PCR; TCRdb stores in-frame clones only, minus some. The sample lists 80,000 to 95,000 clones, roughly nine tenths occurring once. V was shortened by 6 bases and J by 6 bases, with 15 bases between the two germline ends. Germline V gene lookup returns CDR1 SQVTM and CDR2 ANQGSEA. This CDR3 is built from 12 residues. The material was CD4+ or CD8+ T cells sorted from blood, obtained in a trial of the OX40 agonist ivuxolimab. This clonotype originated in an adult with an advanced solid tumor such as melanoma, head and neck, liver or kidney cancer. The genes are TRBV29-1 and TRBJ2-7, with D tentatively TRBD2 (6 bases). CDR3 region: CSVSRGVGEQYF. CDR3 coding DNA: TGCAGCGTCAGCCGCGGGGTGGGCGAGCAGTACTTC.